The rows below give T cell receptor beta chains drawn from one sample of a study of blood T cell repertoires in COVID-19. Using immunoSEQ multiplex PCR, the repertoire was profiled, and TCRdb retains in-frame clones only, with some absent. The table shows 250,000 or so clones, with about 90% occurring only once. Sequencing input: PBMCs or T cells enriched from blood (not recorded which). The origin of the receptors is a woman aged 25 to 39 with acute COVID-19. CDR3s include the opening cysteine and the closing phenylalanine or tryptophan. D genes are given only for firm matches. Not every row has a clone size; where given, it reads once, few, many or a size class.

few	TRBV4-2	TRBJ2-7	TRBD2	TGTGCCAGCAGCCAGGATTCCGGGACTAGTCCCTACGAGCAGTACTTC	CASSQDSGTSPYEQYF
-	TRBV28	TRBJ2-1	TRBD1	TGTGCCAGCAGCCTGGGGACAGCCAGCTCCTACAATGAGCAGTTCTTC	CASSLGTASSYNEQFF
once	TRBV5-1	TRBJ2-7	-	TGCGCCAGCAGCTACCGGGAGAAAACCTACGAGCAGTACTTC	CASSYREKTYEQYF
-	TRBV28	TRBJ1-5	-	TGTGCCAGCAGGCGGCAGATCCCCAATCAGCCCCAGCATTTT	CASRRQIPNQPQHF
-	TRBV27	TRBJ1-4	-	TGTGCCAGCAGTTTATATCGGGGGAGAGCAACTAATGAAAAACTGTTTTTT	CASSLYRGRATNEKLFF
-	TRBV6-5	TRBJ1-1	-	TGTGCCAGCAGGCAGGGGAAAATAAGCTCCACTGAAGCTTTCTTT	CASRQGKISSTEAFF
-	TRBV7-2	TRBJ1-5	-	TGTGCCAGCAGCTTAGGAGTGAGCAATCAGCCCCAGCATTTT	CASSLGVSNQPQHF
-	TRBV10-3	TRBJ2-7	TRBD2	TGTGCCATCAGTGGTATGACTAGCGGGGTCTCCTACGAGCAGTACTTC	CAISGMTSGVSYEQYF
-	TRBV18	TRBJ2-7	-	TGTGCCAGCTCACCAATTCGTGAGTCCGTCGAGCAGTACTTC	CASSPIRESVEQYF
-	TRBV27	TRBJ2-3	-	TGTGCCAGCACTGTGAGGGGGAGCGCAGATACGCAGTATTTT	CASTVRGSADTQYF
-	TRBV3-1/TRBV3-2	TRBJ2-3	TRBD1	TGTGCCAGCAGCCAAGCCATACAGGGGTACACAGATACGCAGTATTTT	CASSQAIQGYTDTQYF
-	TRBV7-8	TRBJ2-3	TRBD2	TGTGCCAGCAGCCTAGCGTGGACTAGCGGGAGGAACGTCCCAGATACGCAGTATTTT	CASSLAWTSGRNVPDTQYF
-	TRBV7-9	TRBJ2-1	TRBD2	TGTGCCAGCAGCTTAGGGGAGGGGCGTGAGCAGTTCTTC	CASSLGEGREQFF
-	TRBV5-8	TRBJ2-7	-	TGTGCCAGCAGCTTGGCCAGGGCGGAGTTC	CASSLARAEF
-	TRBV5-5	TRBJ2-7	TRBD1	TGTGCCAGCAGCGCGAAGACAGGGGGCGAGCAGTACTTC	CASSAKTGGEQYF
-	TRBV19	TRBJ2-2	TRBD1	TGTGCCAGTAGTATCCGGGACAGGAGGAACACCGGGGAGCTGTTTTTT	CASSIRDRRNTGELFF
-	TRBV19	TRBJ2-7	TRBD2	TGTGCCAGTAGTATAGGGACTAGCGAATACTCCTACGAGCAGTACTTC	CASSIGTSEYSYEQYF
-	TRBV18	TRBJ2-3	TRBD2	TGTGCCAGCTATTCCGGCGGGAGGGATCATAAAGATACGCAGTATTTT	CASYSGGRDHKDTQYF
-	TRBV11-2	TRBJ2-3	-	TGTGCCAGCAGCATCGCCGTAGCATCAGATACGCAGTATTTT	CASSIAVASDTQYF
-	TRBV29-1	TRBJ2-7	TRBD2	TGCAGCGTTGACGGGGGGATGGTCGACGAGCAGTACTTC	CSVDGGMVDEQYF
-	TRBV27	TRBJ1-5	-	TGTGCCAGCAGTTTGGCGGGCCAGCCCAATCAGCCCCAGCATTTT	CASSLAGQPNQPQHF
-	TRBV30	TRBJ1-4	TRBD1	TGTGCCTGGAGTTCAGGACAGGGACGGGGGAGGAATGAAAAACTGTTTTTT	CAWSSGQGRGRNEKLFF
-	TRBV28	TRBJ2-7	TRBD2	TGTGCCAGCAGGACTAGCGGGAGATCGAGTGACGAGCAGTACTTC	CASRTSGRSSDEQYF
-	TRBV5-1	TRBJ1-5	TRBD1	TGCGCCAGCAGACCCGGACAGGTAGACAATCAGCCCCAGCATTTT	CASRPGQVDNQPQHF
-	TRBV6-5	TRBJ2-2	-	TGTGCCAGCAGCCGTCAGCGGTCGAACACCGGGGAGCTGTTTTTT	CASSRQRSNTGELFF
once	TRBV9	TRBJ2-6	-	TGTGCCAGCAGCGATCAGACAGGCCCTAGCTCTGGGGCCAACGTCCTGACTTTC	CASSDQTGPSSGANVLTF
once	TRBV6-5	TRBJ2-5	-	TGTGCCAGCACCGGGACATCTTGGACCCAGTACTTC	CASTGTSWTQYF
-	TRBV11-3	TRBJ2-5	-	TGTGCCAGCAGCTTAGGAGTTGAAGAGACCCAGTACTTC	CASSLGVEETQYF
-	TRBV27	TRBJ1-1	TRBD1	TGTGCCAGCAGTAGGGGACAGCAAATTGAAGCTTTCTTT	CASSRGQQIEAFF
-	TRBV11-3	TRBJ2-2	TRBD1	TGTGCCAGCAGCTCCGGACAGGGGAGCACCGGGGAGCTGTTTTTT	CASSSGQGSTGELFF
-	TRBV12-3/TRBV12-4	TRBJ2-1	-	TGTGCCTCTGCAGGGAATAATGAGCAGTTCTTC	CASAGNNEQFF
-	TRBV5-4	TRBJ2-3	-	TGTGCCAGCAGCTCCCGACAAGGGGCAAACACGGATACGCAGTATTTT	CASSSRQGANTDTQYF
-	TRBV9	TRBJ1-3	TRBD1	TGTGCCAGCAGCGTGGGGCAGGGGGGCTCTGGAAACACCATATATTTT	CASSVGQGGSGNTIYF
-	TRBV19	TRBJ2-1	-	TGTGCCAGTAGTATGAGGCAGGGGCAGACAAATGAGCAGTTCTTC	CASSMRQGQTNEQFF
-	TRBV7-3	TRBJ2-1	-	TGTGCCAGCAGCTTAAGGGCTAGCGACAATGAGCAGTTCTTC	CASSLRASDNEQFF
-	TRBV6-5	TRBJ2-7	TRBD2	TGTGCCAGCAAAGTAGCGGGAGTGACCTACGAGCAGTACTTC	CASKVAGVTYEQYF
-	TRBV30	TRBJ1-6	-	TGTGCCTGGAGTGTACCGGCGCAAGGGAGAGGATCACCCCTCCACTTT	CAWSVPAQGRGSPLHF
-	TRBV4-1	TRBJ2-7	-	TGCGCCAGCAGCCAAGATTTGGGGGCTGGGTCCTACGAGCAGTACTTC	CASSQDLGAGSYEQYF
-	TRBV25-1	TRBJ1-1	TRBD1	TGTGCCAGCAGTGACCCAAGACAGGGTTGGCCCGACGAAGCTTTCTTT	CASSDPRQGWPDEAFF
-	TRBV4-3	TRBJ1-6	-	TGCGCCAGCAGCCCAAGGTCTATGGGAGCACCCCTCCACTTT	CASSPRSMGAPLHF
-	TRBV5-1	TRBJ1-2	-	TGCGCCAGCAGCTGGGATCGTAGCGGAGGGAAGACCTATGGCTACACCTTC	CASSWDRSGGKTYGYTF
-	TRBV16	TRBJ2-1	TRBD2	TGTGCCAGCAGCGGGATAGCGGGAGGGGTTACGGATGAGCAGTTCTTC	CASSGIAGGVTDEQFF
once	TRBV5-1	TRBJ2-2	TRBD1	TGCGCCAGCAGCTTACAGGGGGCGCAGAACACCGGGGAGCTGTTTTTT	CASSLQGAQNTGELFF
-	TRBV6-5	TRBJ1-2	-	TGTGCCAGCAGTTATGGAGGGGACTCGGGCTACACCTTC	CASSYGGDSGYTF
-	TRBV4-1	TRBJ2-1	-	TGCGCCAGCAGCCAAACTAGATCATTTGAGCAGTTCTTC	CASSQTRSFEQFF
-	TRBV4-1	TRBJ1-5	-	TGCGCCAGCAGCGATCGAGGGGGTCAGCCCCAGCATTTT	CASSDRGGQPQHF